This entry lists 4 T cell receptor beta chains sequenced from one sample in a study of vaccination and CD4 T cells after COVID-19. Documented treatment: approximately 10-day PBMC culture with coronavirus spike peptide pools or control peptides (ViraFEST assay). No cognate antigen is known for these TCRs. An Oncomine TCR Beta short-read assay was used to sequence the DNA from cultured CD4+ T cells. TCRdb independently ran MiXCR on the PCR reads; one entry per CDR3 protein. In the table there are some 9,000 distinct CDR3 sequences, approximately 73% of which are singletons. The specimen was CD4+ T cells from blood, cultured in vitro. These receptors were taken from a human donor who had recovered from COVID-19.

This chain uses TRBV6-1 with TRBJ1-2, with unresolved D. Germline assignment: CDR1 MNHNS and CDR2 SASEGT. Trimming left V 1 base short and J 5 bases short, with 11 bases between. This CDR3 comprises 14 residues. Here the CDR3 DNA reads TGTGCCAGCAGTGAAGTCAGGATCTTATATGGCTACACCTTC. This encodes CASSEVRILYGYTF.

The J gene is TRBJ2-5, the V gene TRBV11-3; D is ambiguous. CDR1 and CDR2 (germline): SGHNT, YENEEA. This CDR3 has 14 amino acids. The ends were cut back, 4 bases at V and 1 base at J, with 10 bases in the middle. The CDR3 bases are TGTGCCAGCAGCTCACCCTTTGGCCAAGAGACCCAGTACTTC. Protein product: CASSSPFGQETQYF.

The chain has TRBV27 and TRBJ1-1; TRBD1 matches at 9 bases. This CDR3 has 14 amino acids. Germline CDR1 reads MNHEY; CDR2 reads SMNVEV (reference sequence). The J segment lost 5 bases and the V segment lost 4 bases, leaving 5 bases of the junction unmatched. CDR3 DNA: TGTGCCAGCAGTTCCCGGACAGGGGCTACTGAAGCTTTCTTT. It yields the protein CASSSRTGATEAFF.

The CDR3 region is CASSWASGIQETQYF. CDR3 nucleotides: TGTGCCAGCAGTTGGGCCAGCGGGATACAAGAGACCCAGTACTTC. The rearrangement uses TRBV27 and TRBJ2-5; TRBD2 matches at 7 bases. Germline-derived CDR1 and CDR2 are MNHEY and SMNVEV (reference sequence). The CDR3 length is 15 residues. J lost 2 bases, V lost 4 bases, and 7 bases had no gene match.